What follows is one T cell receptor beta chain and its context. Its antigen is as yet unknown. The data derive from a study of CD8+CD57+ T cells in acquired aplastic anemia. Whole-study context: Each DNA sample taken from sorted CD4+ and CD8+ cells came to 3 to 4 ug on average.

CDR3 size: 14 residues. The V gene lost 5 bases and the J gene lost 7 bases, with 15 bases spanning the gap. Patients chosen for sequencing had shown CD8+CD57+ cell expansion by flow cytometry. Acquired aplastic anemia of severe grade affected all patients. According to the study, genomic DNA was the template for TCR beta VDJ and CDR3 profiling. TCRdb re-derived calls from the reads in MiXCR, one entry per CDR3 protein. The sample has approximately 150,000 distinct CDR3 sequences; around 47% are singletons. Findings of the study overall: Patients versus controls showed no significant CD8+ Simpson's diversity difference.

Sequencing input: sorted CD4+, CD8+, or CD8+CD57+ T cells (not recorded which) from PBMCs. V usage is TRBV12-3 or TRBV12-4 and J usage is TRBJ1-5; a weak D match, TRBD1 (6 bases). The clonotype was recovered from a human donor with aplastic anemia. The CDR3 is CASSPGVLGQPQHF. Here the CDR3 DNA reads TGTGCCAGCAGTCCAGGGGTGTTGGGCCAGCCCCAGCATTTT.